A selection of T cell receptor beta chains follows, all from one sample in a study of spatial heterogeneity in lung cancer. TCRdb re-called the 5' RACE reads with MiXCR, one entry per CDR3 protein. This table holds some 15,000 distinct CDR3 sequences, about 15% found once. Sequencing was performed on PBMCs, taken at surgery. These receptors all come from a male donor with early-stage non-small cell lung cancer. Both conserved end residues are trimmed from each CDR3.

v_call	j_call	cdr3_aa
TRBV5-1	TRBJ2-1	ASSPGQTYNEQF
TRBV28	TRBJ1-2	ASSGTGYGYT
TRBV5-1	TRBJ2-7	ASRTASSYEQY
TRBV2	TRBJ1-6	ARQGRDNSPLH
TRBV27	TRBJ1-5	ASSSLGSSNQPQH
TRBV28	TRBJ2-7	ASSPGTGPLYEQY
TRBV6-2/TRBV6-3	TRBJ2-1	ASRPGQGFNEQF
TRBV20-1	TRBJ2-1	SATYRLAYNEQF
TRBV6-1	TRBJ2-5	AEGSGGAEETQY
TRBV6-2/TRBV6-3	TRBJ2-2	ASRAMGETGELF